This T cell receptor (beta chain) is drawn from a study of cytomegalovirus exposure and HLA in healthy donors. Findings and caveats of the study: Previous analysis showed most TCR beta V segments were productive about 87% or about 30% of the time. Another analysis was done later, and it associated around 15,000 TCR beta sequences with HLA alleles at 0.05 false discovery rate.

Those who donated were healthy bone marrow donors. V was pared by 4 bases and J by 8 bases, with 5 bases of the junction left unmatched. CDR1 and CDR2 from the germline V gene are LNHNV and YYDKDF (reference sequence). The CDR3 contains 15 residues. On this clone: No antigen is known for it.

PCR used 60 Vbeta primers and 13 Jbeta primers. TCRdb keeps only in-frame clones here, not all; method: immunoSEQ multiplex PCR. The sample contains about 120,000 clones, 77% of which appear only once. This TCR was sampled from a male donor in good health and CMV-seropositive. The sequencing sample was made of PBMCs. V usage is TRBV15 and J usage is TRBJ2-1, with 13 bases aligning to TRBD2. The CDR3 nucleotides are TGTGCCACCAGCACACTAGCGGGGGGGCCCGATGAGCAGTTCTTC. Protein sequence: CATSTLAGGPDEQFF.